The 17 T cell receptor beta chains below were found in one sample sequenced in a study of T-cell memory formation after mild COVID-19. From the 5' RACE reads, TCRdb called clonotypes with MiXCR, one entry per CDR3 protein. The sample comprises 150,000 to 200,000 distinct CDR3 sequences, around 10% of which are singletons, and 3% to 4% rests with the top ten. Sequencing used PBMCs or a T cell subset sorted from them (not recorded which). The receptors were sampled from a young man who had mild COVID-19 (a few samples of this study predate the infection). Cell type and time point are not known.

This clonotype was counted a few times. The V and J genes are TRBV12-3 or TRBV12-4 and TRBJ2-3; D possibly uses TRBD1 or TRBD2 (5 bases each). The CDR3 extends over 15 amino acids. With 3 bases removed from V and 4 bases from J, the gap between germline ends came to 14 bases. CDR3 residues: CASSLDGARADTQYF. The CDR3 nucleotides read TGTGCCAGCAGTTTGGACGGGGCTAGGGCAGATACGCAGTATTTT.

This chain joins TRBV7-6 and TRBJ2-3; D gene uncertain. CDR3 size: 13 residues. The germline V gene encodes CDR1 SGHVS and CDR2 FNYEAQ. Between the trimmed V and J ends, which lost 5 bases and 2 bases, there was a span of 8 bases. CDR3 region: CASSPQVTDTQYF. The CDR3 region has the DNA TGTGCCAGCAGCCCCCAAGTCACAGATACGCAGTATTTT. Complete variable domain (other parts from reference TRBV7-6 and TRBJ2-3): GAGVSQSPRYKVTKRGQDVALRCDPISGHVSLYWYRQALGQGPEFLTYFNYEAQQDKSGLPNDRFSAERPEGSISTLTIQRTEQRDSAMYRCASSPQVTDTQYFGPGTRLTVL.

In its sample, this clonotype was seen a few times. The chain carries TRBV29-1 and TRBJ1-1, with D tentatively TRBD1 (6 bases). Per the germline V gene, CDR1 is SQVTM and CDR2 is ANQGSEA. This CDR3 contains 14 residues. V was cut by 4 bases and J by 1 base, with 13 bases left in between. The CDR3: CSVGFYRANTEAFF. The CDR3 DNA reads as TGCAGCGTTGGGTTCTACAGGGCGAACACTGAAGCTTTCTTT.

This clonotype has only a few counts. This chain connects TRBV4-1 to TRBJ1-6, with D unresolved. Germline CDR1 is MGHRA and CDR2 is YSYEKL. The V end was cut by 4 bases, the J end by 14 bases, with 21 bases between. CDR3 length: 15 amino acids. CDR3 loop: CASSPLGRIRRTLHF. The DNA of the CDR3 is TGCGCCAGCAGCCCCCTCGGACGGATTCGTCGCACCCTCCACTTT.

This clonotype showed up many times. The genes are TRBV11-2 and TRBJ2-3, with D hard to call. The CDR3 has 11 residues. V lost 9 bases and J 5 bases, leaving 9 bases between the germline ends. Germline V gene data show CDR1 as SGHAT and CDR2 as FQNNGV. The CDR3 nucleotides read TGTGCCAGTAGTCCTGGAGATACGCAGTATTTT. Its protein product is CASSPGDTQYF.

The V call is TRBV7-6, the J call TRBJ2-3; D is ambiguous. Germline lookup yields CDR1 SGHVS and CDR2 FNYEAQ. The CDR3 spans 16 residues. With 4 bases removed from V and 4 bases from J, the gap between germline ends came to 18 bases. The CDR3 loop is CASSSPWAATPDTQYF. The DNA for the CDR3 is TGTGCCAGCAGCTCACCGTGGGCCGCGACACCAGATACGCAGTATTTT. The full variable domain, in which reference TRBV7-6 and TRBJ2-3 provide the parts outside the CDR3, is GAGVSQSPRYKVTKRGQDVALRCDPISGHVSLYWYRQALGQGPEFLTYFNYEAQQDKSGLPNDRFSAERPEGSISTLTIQRTEQRDSAMYRCASSSPWAATPDTQYFGPGTRLTVL.

A few counts support this clonotype. The chain couples TRBV6-6 to TRBJ2-2; D possibly uses TRBD1 or TRBD2 (5 bases each). The CDR3 runs 17 residues. CDR1 MNHNY and CDR2 SVGAGI come from the germline V gene (reference sequence). V was shortened by 8 bases and J by 4 bases, with 23 bases between the two germline ends. The CDR3 DNA reads TGTGCCAGCCGAGCACGGGTAGGGGAGCGGATCACCGGGGAGCTGTTTTTT. Its protein is CASRARVGERITGELFF.

This clonotype was detected a few times. The CDR3 DNA follows: TGTGCCAGCTCACCCCTAAGAGTAGGGGGCTTATACGAGCAGTACGTC. It encodes CASSPLRVGGLYEQYV. The chain has TRBV18 and TRBJ2-7; TRBD1 aligns across 7 bases. Germline assignment: CDR1 KGHSH and CDR2 LQKENI. This CDR3 is built from 16 residues. Trimming took 3 bases from V and 4 from J; bases not matched to a gene: 12.

This clonotype showed up many times. This chain links TRBV7-2 with TRBJ2-7; TRBD1 aligns across 11 bases. CDR1 and CDR2 from the germline V gene are SGHTA and FQGNSA. J lost 9 bases, V lost 3 bases, and 4 bases had no gene match. This CDR3 has 13 residues. CDR3 amino acids: CASSLGTGGRQYF. The CDR3, as DNA: TGTGCCAGCAGCTTGGGGACAGGGGGTAGGCAGTACTTC. The entire variable domain, with the rest obtained from reference TRBV7-2 and TRBJ2-7, is as follows: GAGVSQSPSNKVTEKGKDVELRCDPISGHTALYWYRQSLGQGLEFLIYFQGNSAPDKSGLPSDRFSAERTGGSVSTLTIQRTQQEDSAVYLCASSLGTGGRQYFGPGTRLTVT.

The rearrangement joins TRBV4-1 to TRBJ2-1; D may correspond to TRBD1 or TRBD2 (5 bases each). Germline V lookup: CDR1 MGHRA, CDR2 YSYEKL. The CDR3 has 15 residues. Trimming left V 2 bases short and J 2 bases short, with 10 bases between. The CDR3 reads CASSQPGTPYNEQFF. The CDR3 nucleotides read TGCGCCAGCAGCCAACCCGGGACGCCCTACAATGAGCAGTTCTTC.

This clonotype showed up just a few times. The chain uses TRBV11-2 and TRBJ2-2; 12 bases agree with TRBD1. The CDR3 totals 19 residues. Trimming removed 6 bases from V and 4 bases from J; junction bases left unmatched: 15. The germline CDR1 and CDR2 sequences are SGHAT and FQNNGV. CDR3 nucleotides: TGTGCCAGCAGAGATACCCCGGGACAGGGGGCGCCGGGCACCGGGGAGCTGTTTTTT. It specifies CASRDTPGQGAPGTGELFF.

The chain links TRBV5-4 to TRBJ1-2; D is perhaps TRBD1 (5 bases). Germline CDR1 is SGHNT and CDR2 is YYREEE (reference sequence). The length of the CDR3 is 14 residues. Trimming took 3 bases from V and 5 from J, leaving 14 bases between them. The DNA for the CDR3 is TGTGCCAGCAGCTGGGGGAGGGGTTCTTATGGCTACACCTTC. Translation: CASSWGRGSYGYTF.

The chain employs TRBV4-2 and TRBJ1-1; D might be TRBD1 (5 bases). This CDR3 is built from 15 residues. CDR1 and CDR2 (germline): LGHNA, YNFKEQ. Trimming took off 4 bases at V and 1 base at J, with 13 bases between the two ends. The CDR3 here is CASSLQGSRNTEAFF. The CDR3, as DNA: TGTGCCAGCAGCCTTCAGGGCAGCCGGAACACTGAAGCTTTCTTT.

The rearrangement uses TRBV5-1 and TRBJ2-7, with D maybe TRBD2 (5 bases). V lost 2 bases and J lost 7, with 25 bases in between. Germline lookup yields CDR1 SGHRS and CDR2 YFSETQ. This CDR3 is 17 amino acids long. Written as DNA, the CDR3 is TGCGCCAGCAGCTTTTTGTCCGGAGGCGGTCCCTCGTTAGAGCAGTACTTC. Translated, it gives CASSFLSGGGPSLEQYF. The full variable domain, its missing parts supplied by reference TRBV5-1 and TRBJ2-7, is KAGVTQTPRYLIKTRGQQVTLSCSPISGHRSVSWYQQTPGQGLQFLFEYFSETQRNKGNFPGRFSGRQFSNSRSEMNVSTLELGDSALYLCASSFLSGGGPSLEQYFGPGTRLTVT.

This clonotype was picked up a small number of times. This chain joins TRBV2 and TRBJ1-4; D unresolved. The germline gives CDR1 SNHLY, CDR2 FYNNEI. The V end was cut by 8 bases, the J end by 7 bases, with 11 bases between. The CDR3 is 12 residues long. The CDR3 is CASSSDFEKLFF. The CDR3 DNA reads TGTGCCAGCTCGTCAGACTTTGAAAAACTGTTTTTT.

This clonotype was counted only a few times. The chain recombines TRBV12-3 or TRBV12-4 with TRBJ1-6; no clear D. V was trimmed by 6 bases and J by 4 bases, leaving 10 bases between them. The CDR3 totals 14 residues. CDR3 DNA: TGTGCCAGCAGCCCAGACGTGTATAATTCACCCCTCCACTTT. Its protein is CASSPDVYNSPLHF.

The sample holds a few counts of this clonotype. The CDR3 DNA is TGCAGTGCTAGAGCAGAGACGTACGAAAAACTGTTTTTT. This encodes CSARAETYEKLFF. The chain couples TRBV20-1 to TRBJ1-4; D is unresolved. V was clipped by 1 base and J by 8 bases, with 11 bases between them. Germline assignment: CDR1 DFQATT and CDR2 SNEGSKA (reference sequence). The CDR3 length is 13 residues.